The T cell receptor beta chain under discussion was sequenced for a study of cytomegalovirus exposure and HLA in healthy donors. Findings and limits, study-wide: Investigators reported 150 to 200 TCR beta chains as tied to cytomegalovirus. A classifier reportedly called cytomegalovirus status with high sensitivity and specificity.

Profiled with immunoSEQ multiplex PCR; TCRdb holds only in-frame clones, not every one. The table shows 200,000 or so clones, with about four fifths occurring only once. The V and J ends lost 6 bases and 4 bases respectively, with 15 bases between them. The CDR3 covers 14 residues. Per germline, CDR1 MNHEY and CDR2 SVGAGI. Points on this clone: Antigen: not known.

The donors were members of the roughly 130-subject validation cohort (separate from the roughly 660-subject first cohort). Sequenced: PBMCs. The clonotype originates from a man younger than 35 in good health and CMV-seropositive. The chain employs TRBV6-5 and TRBJ1-2; a possible D gene is TRBD1 (5 bases). Here the CDR3 reads CASRQTGGVYGYTF. CDR3 nucleotide sequence: TGTGCCAGCAGACAAACCGGGGGGGTCTATGGCTACACCTTC.